This T cell receptor (beta chain) was sequenced in a study of OX40 agonist ivuxolimab in advanced cancers. Looking at the study overall: Patients undergoing dose escalation presented with hepatocellular carcinoma, melanoma, renal cell or head and neck cancer.

The table came from immunoSEQ multiplex PCR; TCRdb's copy has only in-frame clones and leaves some out. The sample contains approximately 79,000 clones, approximately 87% of which appear only once. Germline CDR1 MGHDK, CDR2 SYGVNS. This CDR3 has 15 residues. V shed 3 bases and J shed 0 bases, with 12 bases lying between them. The sequence derives from an adult with an advanced solid tumor such as melanoma, head and neck, liver or kidney cancer. The sequenced sample was CD4+ or CD8+ T cells sorted from blood, obtained in a trial of the OX40 agonist ivuxolimab. The rearrangement links TRBV25-1 to TRBJ2-7, with D uncertain. This chain's CDR3 is CASSDGQLFSYEQYF. CDR3 DNA sequence: TGTGCCAGCAGTGATGGGCAGCTATTCTCCTACGAGCAGTACTTC.